This T cell receptor beta chain was sequenced during a study of T cells in Graves' hyperthyroidism and ophthalmopathy. Points on this clonotype: A read error may be the cause here, since a much bigger clone is one base away.

V was cut by 5 bases and J by 8 bases, with 15 bases left in between. This CDR3 has 14 residues. Germline CDR1 is SGHTA and CDR2 is FQGNSA. Amplified TCR beta CDR3 regions came from RNA transcripts. In the first-round RT-PCR of the TCR CDR3, the HTBI primer set was used. Each CDR3 protein gets one entry after TCRdb re-called the multiplex PCR reads with MiXCR. The table records 450,000 to 700,000 distinct CDR3 sequences, under 60% of them present only once. This sequence joins TRBV7-2 and TRBJ1-4, with TRBD1 as a possible D gene (5 bases). Sequencing input: peripheral blood or thyroid tissue (not recorded which). The TCR sequence derives from an adult woman with Graves' disease, either hyperthyroidism or ophthalmopathy (not recorded which). The CDR3: CASSPGAGKEKLFF. The DNA for the CDR3 is TGTGCCAGCAGCCCCGGGGCAGGGAAAGAAAAACTGTTTTTT. The whole variable domain, filled in from reference TRBV7-2 and TRBJ1-4, reads GAGVSQSPSNKVTEKGKDVELRCDPISGHTALYWYRQSLGQGLEFLIYFQGNSAPDKSGLPSDRFSAERTGGSVSTLTIQRTQQEDSAVYLCASSPGAGKEKLFFGSGTQLSVL.